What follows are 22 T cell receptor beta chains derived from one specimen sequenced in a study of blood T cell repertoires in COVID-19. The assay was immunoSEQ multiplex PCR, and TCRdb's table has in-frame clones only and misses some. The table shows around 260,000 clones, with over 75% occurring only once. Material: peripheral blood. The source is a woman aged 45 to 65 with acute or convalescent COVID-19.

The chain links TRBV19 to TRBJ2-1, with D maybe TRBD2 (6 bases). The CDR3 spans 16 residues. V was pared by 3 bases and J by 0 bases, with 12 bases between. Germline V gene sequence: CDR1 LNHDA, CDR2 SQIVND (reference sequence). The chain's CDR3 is CASSILAHSSYNEQFF. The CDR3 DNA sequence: TGTGCCAGTAGTATCCTAGCGCACAGCTCCTACAATGAGCAGTTCTTC. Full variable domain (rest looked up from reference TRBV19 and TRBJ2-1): DGGITQSPKYLFRKEGQNVTLSCEQNLNHDAMYWYRQDPGQGLRLIYYSQIVNDFQKGDIAEGYSVSREKKESFPLTVTSAQKNPTAFYLCASSILAHSSYNEQFFGPGTRLTVL.

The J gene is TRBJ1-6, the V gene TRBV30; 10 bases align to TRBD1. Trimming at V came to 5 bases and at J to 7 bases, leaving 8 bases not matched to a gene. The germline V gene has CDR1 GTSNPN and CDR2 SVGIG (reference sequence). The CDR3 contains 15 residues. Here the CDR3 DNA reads TGTGCCTGGGACAGGGGGCTAGCGGAAAATTCACCCCTCCACTTT. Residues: CAWDRGLAENSPLHF.

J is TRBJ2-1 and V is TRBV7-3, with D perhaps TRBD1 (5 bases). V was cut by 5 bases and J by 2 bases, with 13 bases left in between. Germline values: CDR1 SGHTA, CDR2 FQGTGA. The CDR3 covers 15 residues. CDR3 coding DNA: TGTGCCAGCAGCCCACCAGGGCAAGCCTACAATGAGCAGTTCTTC. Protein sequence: CASSPPGQAYNEQFF.

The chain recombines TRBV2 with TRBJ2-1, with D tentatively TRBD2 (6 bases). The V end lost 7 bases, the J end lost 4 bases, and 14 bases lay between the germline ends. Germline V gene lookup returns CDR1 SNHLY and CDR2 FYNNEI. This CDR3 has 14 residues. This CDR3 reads CASTAGTGYNEQFF. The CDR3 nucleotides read TGTGCCAGCACCGCGGGAACGGGGTACAATGAGCAGTTCTTC. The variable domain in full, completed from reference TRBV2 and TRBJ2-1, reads EPEVTQTPSHQVTQMGQEVILRCVPISNHLYFYWYRQILGQKVEFLVSFYNNEISEKSEIFDDQFSVERPDGSNFTLKIRSTKLEDSAMYFCASTAGTGYNEQFFGPGTRLTVL.

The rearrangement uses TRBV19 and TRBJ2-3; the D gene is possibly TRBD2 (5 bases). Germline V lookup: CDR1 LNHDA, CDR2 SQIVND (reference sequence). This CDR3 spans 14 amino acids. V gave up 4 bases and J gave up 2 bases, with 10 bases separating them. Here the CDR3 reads CASSTTGSTDTQYF. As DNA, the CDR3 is TGTGCCAGTAGTACAACGGGGTCCACAGATACGCAGTATTTT.

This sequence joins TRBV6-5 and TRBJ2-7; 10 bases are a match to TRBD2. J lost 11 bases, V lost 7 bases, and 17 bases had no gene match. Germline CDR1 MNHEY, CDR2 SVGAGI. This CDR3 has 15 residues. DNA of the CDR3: TGTGCCAGCAAAACGAAGGGGATTGGACTAGCGGAAAAGTACTTC. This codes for CASKTKGIGLAEKYF.

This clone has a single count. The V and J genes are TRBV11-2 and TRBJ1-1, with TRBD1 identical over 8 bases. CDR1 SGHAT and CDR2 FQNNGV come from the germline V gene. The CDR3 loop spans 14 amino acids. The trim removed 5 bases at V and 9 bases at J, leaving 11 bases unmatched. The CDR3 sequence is CASSRGRGQGKAFF. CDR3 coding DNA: TGTGCCAGCAGCCGAGGGCGTGGACAGGGAAAAGCTTTCTTT.

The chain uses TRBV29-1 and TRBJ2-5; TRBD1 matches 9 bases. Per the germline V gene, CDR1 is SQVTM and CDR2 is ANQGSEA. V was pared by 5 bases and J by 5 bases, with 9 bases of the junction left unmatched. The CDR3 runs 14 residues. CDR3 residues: CSVTKQGAGETQYF. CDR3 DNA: TGCAGCGTTACAAAACAGGGGGCTGGGGAGACCCAGTACTTC.

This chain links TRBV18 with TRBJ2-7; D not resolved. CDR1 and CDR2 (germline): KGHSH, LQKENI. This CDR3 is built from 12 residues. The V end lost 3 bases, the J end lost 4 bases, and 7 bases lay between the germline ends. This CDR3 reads CASSPFSYEQYF. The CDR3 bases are TGTGCCAGCTCACCTTTTTCTTACGAGCAGTACTTC.

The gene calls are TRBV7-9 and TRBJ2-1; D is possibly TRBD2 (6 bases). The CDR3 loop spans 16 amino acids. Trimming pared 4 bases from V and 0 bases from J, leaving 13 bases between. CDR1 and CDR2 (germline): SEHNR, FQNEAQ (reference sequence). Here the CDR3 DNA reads TGTGCCAGCAGCTCCTTACTAGCTTCCTCCTACAATGAGCAGTTCTTC. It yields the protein CASSSLLASSYNEQFF.

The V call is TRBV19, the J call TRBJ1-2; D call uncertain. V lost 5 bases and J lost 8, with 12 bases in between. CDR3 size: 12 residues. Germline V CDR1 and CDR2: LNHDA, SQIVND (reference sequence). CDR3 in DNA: TGTGCCAGTAGTTTTGAGGTTTTCGGCTACACCTTC. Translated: CASSFEVFGYTF.

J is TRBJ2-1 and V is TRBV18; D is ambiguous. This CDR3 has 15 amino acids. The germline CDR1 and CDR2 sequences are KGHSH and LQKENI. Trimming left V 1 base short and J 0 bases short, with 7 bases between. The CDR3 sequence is CASSPRSGSYNEQFF. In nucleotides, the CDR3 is TGTGCCAGCTCACCACGTTCAGGCTCCTACAATGAGCAGTTCTTC.

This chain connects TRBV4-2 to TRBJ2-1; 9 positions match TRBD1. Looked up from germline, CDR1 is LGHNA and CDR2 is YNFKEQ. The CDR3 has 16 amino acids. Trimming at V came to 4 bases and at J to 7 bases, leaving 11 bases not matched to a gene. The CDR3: CASSLLLRDRVNEQFF. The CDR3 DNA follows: TGTGCCAGCAGCCTCTTGCTCCGGGACAGGGTAAATGAGCAGTTCTTC.

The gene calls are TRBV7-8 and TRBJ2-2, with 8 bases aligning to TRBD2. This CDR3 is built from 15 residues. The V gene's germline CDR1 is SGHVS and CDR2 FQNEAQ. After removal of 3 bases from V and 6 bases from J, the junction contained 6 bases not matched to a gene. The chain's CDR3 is CASSFSGGPPGELFF. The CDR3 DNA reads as TGTGCCAGCAGCTTTTCGGGAGGGCCCCCCGGGGAGCTGTTTTTT. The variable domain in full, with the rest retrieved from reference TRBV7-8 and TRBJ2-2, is GAGVSQSPRYKVAKRGQDVALRCDPISGHVSLFWYQQALGQGPEFLTYFQNEAQLDKSGLPSDRFFAERPEGSVSTLKIQRTQQEDSAVYLCASSFSGGPPGELFFGEGSRLTVL.

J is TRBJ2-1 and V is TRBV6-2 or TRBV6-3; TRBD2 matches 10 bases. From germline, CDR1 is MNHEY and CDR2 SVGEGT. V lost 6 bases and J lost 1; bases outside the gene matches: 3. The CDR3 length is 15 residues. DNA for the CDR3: TGTGCCAGCAGCCAACTAGCGGGGTCCTACAATGAGCAGTTCTTC. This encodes CASSQLAGSYNEQFF.

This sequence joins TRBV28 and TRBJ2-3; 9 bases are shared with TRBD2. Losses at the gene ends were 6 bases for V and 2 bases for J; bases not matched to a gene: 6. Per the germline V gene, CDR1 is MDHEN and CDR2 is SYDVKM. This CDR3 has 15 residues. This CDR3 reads CASRPGTSPTDTQYF. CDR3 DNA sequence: TGTGCCAGCAGGCCGGGGACTAGCCCCACAGATACGCAGTATTTT.

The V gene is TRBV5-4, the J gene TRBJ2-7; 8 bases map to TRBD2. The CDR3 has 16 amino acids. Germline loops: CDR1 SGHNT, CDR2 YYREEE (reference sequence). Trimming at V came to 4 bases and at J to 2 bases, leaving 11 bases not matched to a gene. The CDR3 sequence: CASSPSGGRNTYEQYF. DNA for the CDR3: TGTGCCAGCAGCCCGAGTGGCGGGAGGAATACCTACGAGCAGTACTTC.

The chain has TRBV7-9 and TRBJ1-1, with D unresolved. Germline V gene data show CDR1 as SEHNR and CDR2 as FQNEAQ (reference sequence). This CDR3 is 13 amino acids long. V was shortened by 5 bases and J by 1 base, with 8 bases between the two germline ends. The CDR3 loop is CASSNQANTEAFF. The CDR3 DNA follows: TGTGCCAGCAGCAATCAGGCGAACACTGAAGCTTTCTTT.

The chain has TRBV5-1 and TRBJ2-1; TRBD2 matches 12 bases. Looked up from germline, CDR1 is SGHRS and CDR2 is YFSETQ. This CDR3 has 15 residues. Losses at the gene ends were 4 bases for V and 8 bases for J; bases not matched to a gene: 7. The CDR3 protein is CASSPTSGSVDEQFF. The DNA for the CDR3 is TGCGCCAGCAGCCCGACTAGCGGGAGTGTCGATGAGCAGTTCTTC.

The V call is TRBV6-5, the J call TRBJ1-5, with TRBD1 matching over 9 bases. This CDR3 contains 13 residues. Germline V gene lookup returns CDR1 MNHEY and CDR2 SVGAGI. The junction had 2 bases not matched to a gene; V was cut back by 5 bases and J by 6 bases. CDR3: CASSNRGPQPQHF. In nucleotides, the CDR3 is TGTGCCAGCAGTAACAGGGGGCCTCAGCCCCAGCATTTT.

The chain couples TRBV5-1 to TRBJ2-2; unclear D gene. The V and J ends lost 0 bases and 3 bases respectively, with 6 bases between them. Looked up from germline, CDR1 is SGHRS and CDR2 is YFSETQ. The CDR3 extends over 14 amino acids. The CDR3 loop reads CASSLALDTGELFF. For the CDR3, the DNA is TGCGCCAGCAGCTTGGCCCTCGACACCGGGGAGCTGTTTTTT. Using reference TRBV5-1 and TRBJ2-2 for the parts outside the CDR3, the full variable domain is KAGVTQTPRYLIKTRGQQVTLSCSPISGHRSVSWYQQTPGQGLQFLFEYFSETQRNKGNFPGRFSGRQFSNSRSEMNVSTLELGDSALYLCASSLALDTGELFFGEGSRLTVL.

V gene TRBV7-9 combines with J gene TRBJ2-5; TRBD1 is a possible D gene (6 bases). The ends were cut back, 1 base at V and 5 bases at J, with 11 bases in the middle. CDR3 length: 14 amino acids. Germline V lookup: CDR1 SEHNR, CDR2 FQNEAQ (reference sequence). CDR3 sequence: CASSLGTVHETQYF. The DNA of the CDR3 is TGTGCCAGCAGCTTAGGGACAGTCCACGAGACCCAGTACTTC. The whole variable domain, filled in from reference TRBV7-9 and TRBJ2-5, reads DTGVSQNPRHKITKRGQNVTFRCDPISEHNRLYWYRQTLGQGPEFLTYFQNEAQLEKSRLLSDRFSAERPKGSFSTLEIQRTEQGDSAMYLCASSLGTVHETQYFGPGTRLLVL.